The entry below gives a single T cell receptor (beta chain) sequence along with its context. The sample comes from a study of beta chain features in type 1 diabetes. The CDR3 has 15 residues. The junction had 6 bases not matched to a gene; V was cut back by 3 bases and J by 3 bases. Germline values: CDR1 SGHNT, CDR2 YENEEA. Investigators reverse transcribed all isolated RNA, so they sequenced expressed TCRB transcripts. Sequencing used immunoSEQ multiplex PCR; TCRdb keeps in-frame clones, though not all of them. Among fewer than 250,000 clones listed, 9% to 10% were seen once. Source material: naive CD4+ T cells from blood. This TCR came from a woman under 30 in good health. The rearrangement joins TRBV11-3 to TRBJ2-5; TRBD1 agrees at 8 bases. The CDR3 spells CASSLGQAEEETQYF. The CDR3 DNA sequence: TGTGCCAGCAGCTTGGGACAGGCGGAAGAAGAGACCCAGTACTTC.